The next 30 T cell receptor beta chains were all read from a single sample in a study of blood T cell repertoires in COVID-19. Method: immunoSEQ multiplex PCR; TCRdb's copy keeps in-frame clones and lacks some. The table records around 300,000 clones, around nine tenths of them present only once. Sequencing was performed on PBMCs or T cells enriched from blood (not recorded which). Receptors originate from a young man who had recovered from COVID-19.

This clone was seen once. The V and J genes are TRBV6-6 and TRBJ1-6; D ambiguous. The germline V gene has CDR1 MNHNY and CDR2 SVGAGI (reference sequence). There are 13 residues in the CDR3. V lost 7 bases and J lost 7, with 11 bases in between. CDR3 bases: TGTGCCAGCATTAGGACGGGGAATTCACCCCTCCACTTT. As protein: CASIRTGNSPLHF.

The chain links TRBV12-3 or TRBV12-4 to TRBJ1-5; the match to TRBD1 covers 11 bases. The CDR3 extends over 13 amino acids. V lost 5 bases and J lost 8; bases outside the gene matches: 2. The DNA of the CDR3 is TGTGCCAGCAGTGGACAGGGGGCAGAGCCCCAGCATTTT. Protein product: CASSGQGAEPQHF.

V usage is TRBV18 and J usage is TRBJ1-3; TRBD1 matches 9 bases. The CDR3 is 16 residues long. Germline values: CDR1 KGHSH, CDR2 LQKENI. V shed 0 bases and J 4 bases; nucleotides not matched to a gene: 4. The CDR3 region is CASSPPGQGIGNTIYF. In nucleotides, the CDR3 is TGTGCCAGCTCACCACCGGGACAGGGAATCGGAAACACCATATATTTT. Drawing the rest from reference TRBV18 and TRBJ1-3, the complete variable domain is NAGVMQNPRHLVRRRGQEARLRCSPMKGHSHVYWYRQLPEEGLKFMVYLQKENIIDESGMPKERFSAEFPKEGPSILRIQQVVRGDSAAYFCASSPPGQGIGNTIYFGEGSWLTVV.

J is TRBJ2-7 and V is TRBV6-5, with 10 bases identical to TRBD1. The junction had 5 bases not matched to a gene; V was cut back by 6 bases and J by 3 bases. This CDR3 spans 14 amino acids. From germline, CDR1 is MNHEY and CDR2 SVGAGI. CDR3 bases: TGTGCCAGCAGCTGGGACAGGGGATTCTACGAGCAGTACTTC. It specifies CASSWDRGFYEQYF.

The chain is built from TRBV5-1 and TRBJ1-6; possible D gene TRBD1, 6 bases. Per germline, CDR1 SGHRS and CDR2 YFSETQ. The CDR3 runs 17 residues. Trimming pared 0 bases from V and 10 bases from J, leaving 20 bases between. The CDR3 bases are TGCGCCAGCAGCTTGGCCAATCGGGGAGGGGGGCTATCACCCCTCCACTTT. Translating gives CASSLANRGGGLSPLHF.

The rearrangement joins TRBV4-2 to TRBJ2-7; D might be TRBD1 (5 bases). The V end lost 0 bases, the J end lost 6 bases, and 12 bases lay between the germline ends. This CDR3 is built from 14 residues. The germline V gene encodes CDR1 LGHNA and CDR2 YNFKEQ. CDR3 amino acids: CASSQDRESSEQYF. DNA of the CDR3: TGTGCCAGCAGCCAAGACAGGGAAAGTTCCGAGCAGTACTTC.

This chain links TRBV28 with TRBJ1-4, with 8 bases aligning to TRBD1. CDR3 size: 15 residues. Germline V CDR1 and CDR2: MDHEN, SYDVKM. V shed 6 bases, J shed 7 bases, and the junction held 10 bases outside the gene matches. CDR3 sequence (DNA): TGTGCCAGCAGCCCCACCGGACAGGGCGGTGAAAAACTGTTTTTT. Amino acids: CASSPTGQGGEKLFF.

V and J are TRBV30 and TRBJ2-7; TRBD2 might be the D (5 bases). From germline, CDR1 is GTSNPN and CDR2 SVGIG (reference sequence). The CDR3 sequence is 14 residues long. V gave up 0 bases and J gave up 2 bases, with 11 bases separating them. CDR3 amino acids: CAWSVRGKTYEQYF. CDR3 in DNA: TGTGCCTGGAGTGTAAGAGGGAAAACCTACGAGCAGTACTTC.

The J gene is TRBJ1-1, the V gene TRBV19, with a tentative D call TRBD1 (6 bases). Per the germline V gene, CDR1 is LNHDA and CDR2 is SQIVND (reference sequence). The CDR3 length is 15 residues. Trimming left V 3 bases short and J 5 bases short, with 16 bases between. CDR3 sequence reads: CASSIGFKGVTEAFF. The DNA for the CDR3 is TGTGCCAGTAGTATCGGATTCAAGGGGGTAACTGAAGCTTTCTTT.

This clone was recorded once. The chain joins TRBV21-1 to TRBJ1-6; the table's D call TRBD1 went unverified against the DNA. TRBV21-1 is assigned pseudogene status. The length of the CDR3 is 15 residues. The DNA for the CDR3 is TGTGCCAGCAGCAAACTCACAGGGAGTAATTCACCCCTCCACTTT. Amino acids: CASSKLTGSNSPLHF.

For this clone: A read error may account for a junction end that differs from germline. V gene TRBV24-1 combines with J gene TRBJ2-1; D is unresolved. This CDR3 has 9 residues. Looked up from germline, CDR1 is KGHDR and CDR2 is SFDVKD. CDR3 coding DNA: TGCGCCCCCCAGAATGAGCAGTTCTTC. Protein product: CAPQNEQFF.

The chain links TRBV5-1 to TRBJ1-4, with a tentative D call TRBD1 (6 bases). The ends were cut back, 4 bases at V and 4 bases at J, with 8 bases in the middle. Germline V gene sequence: CDR1 SGHRS, CDR2 YFSETQ. The length of the CDR3 is 13 residues. CDR3 loop: CASSPQGNEKLFF. The CDR3 DNA sequence: TGCGCCAGCAGCCCACAGGGTAATGAAAAACTGTTTTTT.

The chain couples TRBV24-1 to TRBJ2-3, with TRBD2 matching 8 bases. V trimming: 9 bases; J trimming: 8 bases; junction bases outside the gene matches: 12. Germline V gives CDR1 KGHDR, CDR2 SFDVKD. The CDR3 is 14 residues long. As DNA, the CDR3 is TGTGCCACCGGAGTAGCGGGGCCTGGGGGTACGCAGTATTTT. It encodes CATGVAGPGGTQYF.

Here the CDR3 DNA reads TGTGCCATCAGAGAGGGACAGGGCAGGGACTATGGCTACACCTTC. Translation: CAIREGQGRDYGYTF. This chain connects TRBV10-3 to TRBJ1-2; 9 nucleotides align to TRBD1. J lost 3 bases, V lost 6 bases, and 8 bases had no gene match. The CDR3 extends over 15 amino acids. Germline V gene lookup returns CDR1 ENHRY and CDR2 SYGVKD.

This chain connects TRBV7-2 to TRBJ2-5; perhaps TRBD2 as D (6 bases). The CDR3 sequence is 14 residues long. V dropped 5 bases and J dropped 5 bases, with 15 bases sitting between them. Germline V gives CDR1 SGHTA, CDR2 FQGNSA. CDR3 nucleotide sequence: TGTGCCAGCAGCCCACGGGGGTCTAGGGAGACCCAGTACTTC. Amino acids: CASSPRGSRETQYF.

This clone was detected only once. The rearrangement joins TRBV5-1 to TRBJ1-2; 10 bases map to TRBD1. There are 16 residues in the CDR3. Trimming at V came to 3 bases and at J to 2 bases, leaving 7 bases not matched to a gene. Germline V gene sequence: CDR1 SGHRS, CDR2 YFSETQ. Here the CDR3 reads CASSSTKGQGNYGYTF. In nucleotides, the CDR3 is TGCGCCAGCAGCTCAACCAAGGGACAGGGGAACTATGGCTACACCTTC. Filled out from reference TRBV5-1 and TRBJ1-2, the complete variable domain reads KAGVTQTPRYLIKTRGQQVTLSCSPISGHRSVSWYQQTPGQGLQFLFEYFSETQRNKGNFPGRFSGRQFSNSRSEMNVSTLELGDSALYLCASSSTKGQGNYGYTFGSGTRLTVV.

V usage is TRBV5-1 and J usage is TRBJ1-6; 9 bases line up with TRBD1. This CDR3 spans 18 amino acids. Trimming took 4 bases from V and 7 from J; bases not matched to a gene: 15. Germline loops: CDR1 SGHRS, CDR2 YFSETQ. The CDR3 nucleotides read TGCGCCAGCAGCCCCGAAGACCCCGGACAGGGGTGGAATTCACCCCTCCACTTT. Translated: CASSPEDPGQGWNSPLHF.

The CDR3 DNA follows: TGTGCCAGCAGTTTTTCAGGCAGCTCCTATAATTCACCCCTCCACTTT. Translation: CASSFSGSSYNSPLHF. This sequence joins TRBV28 and TRBJ1-6; D not certain. Germline V gene lookup returns CDR1 MDHEN and CDR2 SYDVKM. This CDR3 is built from 16 residues. The V gene lost 3 bases and the J gene lost 0 bases, with 9 bases spanning the gap. Based on the CDR3 plus reference TRBV28 and TRBJ1-6, the full variable domain is DVKVTQSSRYLVKRTGEKVFLECVQDMDHENMFWYRQDPGLGLRLIYFSYDVKMKEKGDIPEGYSVSREKKERFSLILESASTNQTSMYLCASSFSGSSYNSPLHFGNGTRLTVT.

The rearrangement links TRBV7-8 to TRBJ2-3, with TRBD2 matching 16 bases. Per germline, CDR1 SGHVS and CDR2 FQNEAQ. The CDR3 extends over 18 amino acids. The V segment lost 5 bases and the J segment 0 bases; nucleotides outside the gene matches: 5. The CDR3 bases are TGTGCCAGCAGCCCGGGACTAGCGGGGGGGTGGAGCACAGATACGCAGTATTTT. Encoded protein: CASSPGLAGGWSTDTQYF. The variable domain in full, completed from reference TRBV7-8 and TRBJ2-3, reads GAGVSQSPRYKVAKRGQDVALRCDPISGHVSLFWYQQALGQGPEFLTYFQNEAQLDKSGLPSDRFFAERPEGSVSTLKIQRTQQEDSAVYLCASSPGLAGGWSTDTQYFGPGTRLTVL.

The chain has TRBV28 and TRBJ1-5, with 9 bases aligning to TRBD1. Germline trimming cut 10 bases from V and 0 bases from J; bases unmatched to any gene: 4. This CDR3 is 14 amino acids long. Looked up from germline, CDR1 is MDHEN and CDR2 is SYDVKM. This chain's CDR3 is CATDRGYSNQPQHF. The CDR3 DNA reads as TGTGCCACGGACAGGGGCTATAGCAATCAGCCCCAGCATTTT.

The chain uses TRBV19 and TRBJ2-3; 7 bases fit TRBD1. Germline V gene lookup returns CDR1 LNHDA and CDR2 SQIVND (reference sequence). The CDR3 runs to 15 residues. V lost 3 bases, J lost 5 bases, and 8 bases stayed unmatched. The CDR3 region has the DNA TGTGCCAGTAGTATCAACGGTGACAGGGAAGATACGCAGTATTTT. Its protein product is CASSINGDREDTQYF.

The rearrangement links TRBV6-5 to TRBJ2-6; D is possibly TRBD1 (5 bases). CDR3 length: 14 amino acids. CDR1 and CDR2 (germline): MNHEY, SVGAGI. Trimming pared 8 bases from V and 0 bases from J, leaving 8 bases between. The CDR3 DNA sequence: TGTGCCAGCCGAGACAGCTCTGGGGCCAACGTCCTGACTTTC. This codes for CASRDSSGANVLTF.

Only one count was recorded for this clone. V gene TRBV28 combines with J gene TRBJ1-2, with 9 bases matching TRBD1. The ends lost 3 bases at V and 7 bases at J; junction bases unmatched: 9. Germline loops: CDR1 MDHEN, CDR2 SYDVKM. This CDR3 is built from 15 residues. CDR3 loop: CASSFRDRVLGGYTF. The CDR3 DNA reads TGTGCCAGCAGTTTCCGGGACAGGGTGCTCGGTGGCTACACCTTC.

J is TRBJ1-1 and V is TRBV2, with D maybe TRBD1 (5 bases). This CDR3 is built from 13 residues. The V end lost 5 bases, the J end lost 3 bases, and 10 bases lay between the germline ends. Germline loops: CDR1 SNHLY, CDR2 FYNNEI. The CDR3 here is CASSLSGDTEAFF. The CDR3 DNA is TGTGCCAGCAGTTTGTCGGGGGACACTGAAGCTTTCTTT.

V and J are TRBV19 and TRBJ1-1; 8 nucleotides match TRBD1. The V segment lost 3 bases and the J segment 4 bases; nucleotides outside the gene matches: 10. This CDR3 has 16 amino acids. Germline values: CDR1 LNHDA, CDR2 SQIVND (reference sequence). CDR3 nucleotides: TGTGCCAGTAGTATCCGAACCGGGACAGGATCCACTGAAGCTTTCTTT. Protein product: CASSIRTGTGSTEAFF.

This sequence joins TRBV19 and TRBJ2-7, with 8 bases fitting TRBD1. CDR1 is LNHDA, CDR2 SQIVND, per germline (reference sequence). With V trimmed by 10 bases and J by 3 bases, 14 bases remained unmatched. The CDR3 is made up of 15 amino acids. The DNA for the CDR3 is TGTGCCACCGTCGCCCCAGGGGGCGCCGGCTACGAGCAGTACTTC. Its translation is CATVAPGGAGYEQYF.

This chain connects TRBV7-9 to TRBJ1-4; maybe TRBD1 (5 bases). The CDR3 totals 15 residues. The V gene's germline CDR1 is SEHNR and CDR2 FQNEAQ (reference sequence). Trimming removed 4 bases from V and 0 bases from J, with 9 bases in between. The CDR3 DNA reads as TGTGCCAGCAGCTCTGGGGCTGCAACTAATGAAAAACTGTTTTTT. Protein product: CASSSGAATNEKLFF.

The chain couples TRBV19 to TRBJ1-1; D is perhaps TRBD1 (6 bases). The V and J ends lost 5 bases and 4 bases respectively, with 17 bases between them. CDR1 and CDR2 from the germline V gene are LNHDA and SQIVND (reference sequence). This CDR3 has 15 residues. The CDR3, as DNA: TGTGCCAGTAGTCGGCCAGGGGCCGGGCTCACTGAAGCTTTCTTT. Translated: CASSRPGAGLTEAFF. Using reference TRBV19 and TRBJ1-1 for the parts outside the CDR3, the full variable domain is DGGITQSPKYLFRKEGQNVTLSCEQNLNHDAMYWYRQDPGQGLRLIYYSQIVNDFQKGDIAEGYSVSREKKESFPLTVTSAQKNPTAFYLCASSRPGAGLTEAFFGQGTRLTVV.

The genes are TRBV18 and TRBJ1-1; TRBD1 might be the D (5 bases). Germline CDR1 KGHSH, CDR2 LQKENI. Deletions cut 3 bases from V and 2 bases from J, with 13 bases between. The CDR3 consists of 15 residues. The CDR3 is CASSPTRTYNTEAFF. The CDR3 DNA sequence: TGTGCCAGCTCACCGACCAGGACATACAACACTGAAGCTTTCTTT.

This clone was detected once. The V gene is TRBV30, the J gene TRBJ1-2; TRBD1 might be the D (5 bases). This CDR3 spans 16 amino acids. CDR1 is GTSNPN, CDR2 SVGIG, per germline (reference sequence). The V end lost 5 bases, the J end lost 4 bases, and 23 bases lay between the germline ends. The CDR3: CAWSPAGQGNVYGYTF. CDR3 DNA sequence: TGTGCCTGGTCTCCCGCCGGGCAGGGAAATGTCTATGGCTACACCTTC.